The TCR beta chain described here comes from a study of blood T cell repertoires in COVID-19. Study in general: Sources were T cells, B-cell-depleted T cells, or PBMCs; the material itself was cDNA or gDNA.

Germline lookup yields CDR1 LNHDA and CDR2 SQIVND (reference sequence). The CDR3 sequence is 15 residues long. V lost 5 bases and J 7 bases, leaving 15 bases between the germline ends. In the original workflow: Reference gene primers were amplified, and this amplification served to estimate nucleated cell counts. Sequencing was performed with immunoSEQ multiplex PCR; in TCRdb, only in-frame clones are kept and a portion is missing. V and J calls and clone size are given by that table; D and trimming were obtained from the DNA. The sample includes 140,000 or so clones, 82% of them seen just once. This rearrangement joins TRBV19 to TRBJ1-6; weak D call: TRBD1 (6 bases). The origin of this receptor is a woman of 80 years or more with acute or convalescent COVID-19. Sequenced: peripheral blood. Written as DNA, the CDR3 is TGTGCCAGTAGTGCCCGGGACACATTCAATTCACCCCTCCACTTT. Amino acids: CASSARDTFNSPLHF.